This record concerns one T cell receptor beta chain sequence. Noted time point: newly diagnosed GD, antithyroid drugs for less than 3 months. The TCR library was made from RNA extracted from PBMCs. This entry comes from a study of regulatory T cells in long-lasting Graves disease. In the study overall: New Graves' disease cases had less than 3 months of antithyroid drugs.

Both iRepertoire HTBI primers and Arm-PCR of CDR3 regions were used to build the TCR beta libraries. MiXCR, run by TCRdb on the multiplex PCR reads, gives a single entry per CDR3 protein. The sample lists approximately 270,000 distinct CDR3 sequences, under 20% occurring once. This sample was also put to use in a study of T cells in Graves' hyperthyroidism and ophthalmopathy. From that report: Patients aged 18 to 65 had newly diagnosed hyperthyroidism lasting under 2 months.

The clonotype originates from a woman aged 25 to 39 with Graves disease. The specimen was peripheral blood mononuclear cells (PBMCs), collected at new diagnosis, from a patient treated with antithyroid drugs.

CDR3 loop: CASRARVNSPLHF. The CDR3, as DNA: TGCGCCAGCAGGGCCAGGGTAAATTCACCCCTCCACTTT. The rearrangement links TRBV10-2 to TRBJ1-6; D is perhaps TRBD1 (5 bases). The CDR3 is 13 residues long. The germline V gene encodes CDR1 WSHSY and CDR2 SAAADI. Trimming removed 6 bases from V and 7 bases from J, with 10 bases in between.